The 16 T cell receptor beta chains below all came from one sample that was sequenced in a study of T cell changes during pregnancy in multiple sclerosis. This table comes from immunoSEQ multiplex PCR, and its TCRdb copy is limited to in-frame clones, with some not included. The table records around 36,000 clones, approximately 90% of them present only once. The sequencing used peripheral blood, collected before pregnancy. The receptors derive from a female donor with multiple sclerosis, enrolled in a pregnancy study.

The rearrangement uses TRBV19 and TRBJ1-2; the match to TRBD1 covers 11 bases. The germline gives CDR1 LNHDA, CDR2 SQIVND (reference sequence). This CDR3 has 16 residues. V dropped 7 bases and J dropped 7; count of bases not matched to a gene: 14. The CDR3 DNA is TGTGCCAGTATCCCTGGCTGGGACAGGGGGAGTAGTGGCTACACCTTC. Protein sequence: CASIPGWDRGSSGYTF. The whole variable domain, remainder taken from reference TRBV19 and TRBJ1-2, is DGGITQSPKYLFRKEGQNVTLSCEQNLNHDAMYWYRQDPGQGLRLIYYSQIVNDFQKGDIAEGYSVSREKKESFPLTVTSAQKNPTAFYLCASIPGWDRGSSGYTFGSGTRLTVV.

CDR3 nucleotides: TGTGCCAGCAGCTTGGGGGAGTTACGTGAGCAGTTCTTC. Translation: CASSLGELREQFF. This sequence joins TRBV5-4 and TRBJ2-1; weak D call: TRBD2 (5 bases). The germline V gene has CDR1 SGHNT and CDR2 YYREEE (reference sequence). This CDR3 comprises 13 residues. V lost 0 bases and J lost 9, with 10 bases in between.

The chain links TRBV19 to TRBJ2-5; D gene ambiguous. V was trimmed by 3 bases and J by 4 bases, leaving 12 bases between them. The CDR3 covers 14 residues. CDR1 and CDR2 (germline): LNHDA, SQIVND (reference sequence). This CDR3 is CASSILARGETQYF. CDR3 DNA sequence: TGTGCCAGTAGTATCCTCGCGCGAGGAGAGACCCAGTACTTC.

This clone showed up just once. V is TRBV19 and J is TRBJ2-7; weak D call: TRBD2 (5 bases). V dropped 4 bases and J dropped 0 bases, with 16 bases sitting between them. This CDR3 contains 16 residues. Germline values: CDR1 LNHDA, CDR2 SQIVND (reference sequence). The CDR3 region is CASSTAGGLRSYEQYF. The DNA of the CDR3 is TGTGCCAGTAGTACCGCCGGTGGACTCCGCTCCTACGAGCAGTACTTC. Drawing the rest from reference TRBV19 and TRBJ2-7, the complete variable domain is DGGITQSPKYLFRKEGQNVTLSCEQNLNHDAMYWYRQDPGQGLRLIYYSQIVNDFQKGDIAEGYSVSREKKESFPLTVTSAQKNPTAFYLCASSTAGGLRSYEQYFGPGTRLTVT.

This clone came up once. This sequence joins TRBV11-2 and TRBJ1-1; D is uncertain. Germline V gene sequence: CDR1 SGHAT, CDR2 FQNNGV. This CDR3 has 13 amino acids. V lost 0 bases and J lost 1, with 3 bases in between. The CDR3 protein is CASSLDQNTEAFF. The CDR3 DNA sequence: TGTGCCAGCAGCTTAGATCAGAACACTGAAGCTTTCTTT.

The V and J genes are TRBV10-3 and TRBJ1-2; no clear D. Trimming took off 10 bases at V and 2 bases at J, with 14 bases between the two ends. The germline gives CDR1 ENHRY, CDR2 SYGVKD. The CDR3 has 13 residues. The CDR3 loop is CATTGEANYGYTF. The CDR3 nucleotides are TGTGCCACCACTGGTGAGGCCAACTATGGCTACACCTTC.

The rearrangement uses TRBV6-5 and TRBJ2-7, with 7 bases matching TRBD2. The J segment lost 3 bases and the V segment lost 5 bases, leaving 7 bases of the junction unmatched. The CDR3 is 14 amino acids. CDR1 is MNHEY, CDR2 SVGAGI, per germline. The CDR3 DNA reads as TGTGCCAGCAGTCTAGCGGAGATGGGCTACGAGCAGTACTTC. It encodes CASSLAEMGYEQYF.

This chain links TRBV30 with TRBJ2-7; TRBD2 matches at 7 bases. CDR1 is GTSNPN, CDR2 SVGIG, per germline (reference sequence). This CDR3 region has 13 residues. V was pared by 4 bases and J by 3 bases, with 6 bases of the junction left unmatched. CDR3 coding DNA: TGTGCCTGGATTCCTAGCGGTTACTACGAGCAGTACTTC. It codes for CAWIPSGYYEQYF.

The rearrangement joins TRBV28 to TRBJ1-1; perhaps TRBD1 as D (6 bases). V lost 5 bases and J 7 bases, leaving 17 bases between the germline ends. Germline V gene sequence: CDR1 MDHEN, CDR2 SYDVKM. The CDR3 contains 14 residues. CDR3 protein: CASSGRGGRGEAFF. CDR3 bases: TGTGCCAGCAGTGGGAGGGGGGGTCGCGGTGAAGCTTTCTTT.

V usage is TRBV27 and J usage is TRBJ2-4; D is possibly TRBD2 (6 bases). Germline loops: CDR1 MNHEY, CDR2 SMNVEV (reference sequence). There are 20 residues in the CDR3. Trimming stripped 5 bases from V and 1 base from J, with 27 bases between. CDR3 amino acids: CASSPRGTRRIAFAKNIQYF. CDR3 sequence (DNA): TGTGCCAGCAGTCCCCGCGGGACGAGGAGAATAGCTTTCGCCAAAAACATTCAGTACTTC.

CDR3 bases: TGTGCCATCAGTGAGCCGGGACTCCCAGAGCAGTTCTTC. Translated, it gives CAISEPGLPEQFF. V gene TRBV10-3 combines with J gene TRBJ2-1, with D tentatively TRBD2 (6 bases). The CDR3 is 13 residues long. CDR1 ENHRY and CDR2 SYGVKD come from the germline V gene. V was pared by 2 bases and J by 10 bases, with 12 bases between.

The gene calls are TRBV5-1 and TRBJ1-4; D unresolved. The CDR3 length is 13 residues. Germline V lookup: CDR1 SGHRS, CDR2 YFSETQ. The ends were cut back, 4 bases at V and 4 bases at J, with 8 bases in the middle. As DNA, the CDR3 is TGCGCCAGCAGCCCGGAGGGTAATGAAAAACTGTTTTTT. Protein product: CASSPEGNEKLFF.

The chain carries TRBV19 and TRBJ2-3; D not resolved. The germline CDR1 and CDR2 sequences are LNHDA and SQIVND (reference sequence). The CDR3 consists of 13 residues. V was cut by 5 bases and J by 3 bases, with 9 bases left in between. The CDR3 loop reads CASSFRVTDTQYF. The CDR3 coding sequence is TGTGCCAGTAGTTTCCGGGTGACAGATACGCAGTATTTT.

J is TRBJ1-6 and V is TRBV5-6; possibly TRBD1 for D (5 bases). The germline CDR1 and CDR2 sequences are SGHDT and YYEEEE. Trimming removed 4 bases at V and 10 bases at J, with 15 bases between. CDR3 length: 14 amino acids. CDR3 sequence reads: CASSGRVSRSPLHF. The CDR3 coding sequence is TGTGCCAGCAGCGGCAGGGTTTCGCGGTCACCCCTCCACTTT.

The CDR3 DNA reads TGTGCCAGCAGCAAAAGGACTAGCGGGAAGTCGAGCGAGCAGTACTTC. Amino acids: CASSKRTSGKSSEQYF. This sequence joins TRBV13 and TRBJ2-7, with TRBD2 matching 12 bases. Germline V gene data show CDR1 as PRHDT and CDR2 as FYEKMQ (reference sequence). V was pared by 5 bases and J by 6 bases, with 11 bases of the junction left unmatched. The CDR3 covers 16 residues.

This chain joins TRBV19 and TRBJ1-5; 7 bases fit TRBD1. With V trimmed by 5 bases and J by 5 bases, 3 bases remained unmatched. Germline loops: CDR1 LNHDA, CDR2 SQIVND (reference sequence). The CDR3 consists of 13 residues. CDR3 DNA: TGTGCCAGTAGTCGACAGGGCGATCAGCCCCAGCATTTT. This gives the protein CASSRQGDQPQHF.